These 21 T cell receptor beta chains share one sample of origin, sequenced in a study of esophageal squamous cell carcinoma under preoperative chemotherapy. The time point denotes: after preoperative PTX-NDP chemotherapy. TCRdb recomputed calls from the PCR reads with MiXCR, one row per CDR3 protein. The sample contains about 18,000 distinct CDR3 sequences, about 43% of which appear only once. The biological material was taken from a patient given preoperative chemotherapy. The source of these receptors is a human donor with esophageal squamous cell carcinoma. The donor label of this sample is uncertain.

The chain uses TRBV11-3 and TRBJ2-5, with 11 bases fitting TRBD2. V was clipped by 5 bases and J by 4 bases; unmatched bases: 6. Per germline, CDR1 SGHNT and CDR2 YENEEA. The CDR3 is 15 residues long. The CDR3 DNA follows: TGTGCCAGCAGCCCAGGGACTAGCGGCCCAGAGACCCAGTACTTC. Translating gives CASSPGTSGPETQYF.

Concerning this clonotype: One junction end disagrees with the germline gene, perhaps due to a read error. The genes are TRBV19 and TRBJ2-3, with a weak D call TRBD2 (6 bases). Germline assignment: CDR1 LNHDA and CDR2 SQIVND (reference sequence). The CDR3 is 15 amino acids. The CDR3 nucleotides are TGTGCCAGTAGTATCAATCGGTGGGAGGCAGACACGCAGTATTTT. Protein product: CASSINRWEADTQYF.

This clonotype ranks as medium-sized. J is TRBJ2-1 and V is TRBV6-5, with 9 bases identical to TRBD2. Germline lookup yields CDR1 MNHEY and CDR2 SVGAGI. The CDR3 spans 15 residues. Trimming removed 2 bases from V and 6 bases from J; junction bases left unmatched: 5. This CDR3 is CASSYGGRVVNEQFF. Written as DNA, the CDR3 is TGTGCCAGCAGTTACGGCGGGAGGGTGGTCAATGAGCAGTTCTTC.

Notes on this clonotype: One end of the junction varies from germline; a read error may be responsible. The gene calls are TRBV7-9 and TRBJ2-1, with D possibly being TRBD1 (5 bases). The CDR3 covers 16 residues. Germline V CDR1 and CDR2: SEHNR, FQNEAQ (reference sequence). The CDR3 reads CASSLYGAPHDDEPFF. CDR3 DNA sequence: TGTGCCAGCAGCTTATATGGGGCCCCCCATGACGACGAGCCGTTCTTC. Full variable domain (outside the CDR3, taken from reference TRBV7-9 and TRBJ2-1): DTGVSQNPRHKITKRGQNVTFRCDPISEHNRLYWYRQTLGQGPEFLTYFQNEAQLEKSRLLSDRFSAERPKGSFSTLEIQRTEQGDSAMYLCASSLYGAPHDDEPFFGPGTRLTVL.

About this clonotype itself: An end of the junction does not agree with germline; a read error may underlie this. V gene TRBV7-2 combines with J gene TRBJ2-5; tentatively, D is TRBD1 (6 bases). The CDR3 consists of 14 residues. Looked up from germline, CDR1 is SGHTA and CDR2 is FQGNSA. The CDR3 loop is CASSPTGDKATQYF. CDR3 DNA sequence: TGTGCCAGCAGCCCTACTGGGGACAAAGCGACCCAGTATTTC.

By its share, this clonotype is medium-sized. The genes are TRBV10-3 and TRBJ2-5; D possibly matches TRBD1 or TRBD2 (5 bases each). Trimming stripped 3 bases from V and 4 bases from J, with 24 bases between. This CDR3 comprises 18 residues. CDR1 and CDR2 from the germline V gene are ENHRY and SYGVKD. Written as DNA, the CDR3 is TGTGCCATCAGTGACCTAGGACGGGGATCGGGGCAGCGAGAGACCCAGTACTTC. This encodes CAISDLGRGSGQRETQYF.

This clonotype occurred many times. The DNA for the CDR3 is TGTGCCAGCAGTAGGGGGGTTGGGGACACTGAAGCTTTCTTT. It codes for CASSRGVGDTEAFF. This chain uses TRBV12-3 or TRBV12-4 with TRBJ1-1, with a tentative D call TRBD1 (6 bases). The CDR3 runs 14 residues. The V gene lost 5 bases and the J gene lost 3 bases, with 13 bases spanning the gap.

The chain combines TRBV7-9 with TRBJ1-2; D remains ambiguous. Germline CDR1 reads SEHNR; CDR2 reads FQNEAQ (reference sequence). Trimming left V 5 bases short and J 6 bases short, with 13 bases between. This CDR3 contains 13 residues. The CDR3 loop reads CASSQKSVDGYTF. DNA for the CDR3: TGTGCCAGCAGCCAAAAATCAGTGGATGGCTACACCTTC.

There are many counts of this clonotype. This chain links TRBV12-3 or TRBV12-4 with TRBJ2-3; D is ambiguous. Trimming took 8 bases from V and 0 from J, leaving 12 bases between them. This CDR3 is built from 14 residues. Here the CDR3 DNA reads TGTGCCAGCGGCCAAGAAGAAAGCACAGATACGCAGTATTTT. This translates into CASGQEESTDTQYF.

The chain combines TRBV7-2 with TRBJ2-5; possible D gene TRBD2, 5 bases. Germline CDR1 SGHTA, CDR2 FQGNSA. The CDR3 has 19 amino acids. V lost 0 bases and J lost 11, with 31 bases in between. The CDR3 DNA reads as TGTGCCAGCAGCTTAGCAGGGTCGGCGATTAGCCTAGCCCAAGACACTCAGTACTTC. Translated, it gives CASSLAGSAISLAQDTQYF.

The rearrangement joins TRBV7-3 to TRBJ2-3; D is uncertain. The germline CDR1 and CDR2 sequences are SGHTA and FQGTGA. V was clipped by 2 bases and J by 1 base, with 10 bases between them. The CDR3 is made up of 15 amino acids. The CDR3 loop is CASSLRIDRTDTQYF. The CDR3 bases are TGTGCCAGCAGCTTACGGATTGATCGCACAGATACGCAGTATTTT.

In this sample, this clonotype turned up many times. The V call is TRBV25-1, the J call TRBJ2-1; 7 bases match TRBD1. The CDR3 spans 14 residues. The germline V gene has CDR1 MGHDK and CDR2 SYGVNS. V gave up 6 bases and J gave up 5 bases; unmatched junction bases: 7. CDR3 in DNA: TGTGCCAGCAGGGGACGGGACAGAAACAATGAGCAGTTCTTC. Protein: CASRGRDRNNEQFF.

This clonotype came up many times. The CDR3: CASSEITGNTEAFF. The CDR3 region has the DNA TGTGCCAGCAGTGAAATAACGGGGAACACTGAAGCTTTCTTT. The V and J genes are TRBV6-1 and TRBJ1-1; D remains unclear. CDR1 is MNHNS and CDR2 is SASEGT in the germline V gene. The CDR3 contains 14 residues. The V and J ends lost 2 bases and 1 base respectively, with 8 bases between them.

This chain links TRBV10-2 with TRBJ2-1; 12 bases align to TRBD2. Germline CDR1 reads WSHSY; CDR2 reads SAAADI. V dropped 4 bases and J dropped 2; count of bases not matched to a gene: 3. The CDR3 contains 16 residues. The CDR3 DNA reads TGCGCCAGCAGTGCGACTAGCGGGGGAACCTACAATGAGCAGTTCTTC. It codes for CASSATSGGTYNEQFF.

This clonotype has just a few counts. V and J are TRBV10-2 and TRBJ2-1, with 9 bases matching TRBD2. Germline V gene sequence: CDR1 WSHSY, CDR2 SAAADI. The CDR3 is 14 amino acids. V lost 8 bases, J lost 5 bases, and 7 bases stayed unmatched. In nucleotides, the CDR3 is TGCGCCAGCCTCCCGGGACTAGCTAACAATGAGCAGTTCTTC. It specifies CASLPGLANNEQFF.

This clonotype was counted ten times or more. The V and J genes are TRBV7-6 and TRBJ2-1; 11 bases are shared with TRBD2. The CDR3 length is 21 residues. V lost 0 bases, J lost 2 bases, and 15 bases stayed unmatched. CDR1 and CDR2 (germline): SGHVS, FNYEAQ. The CDR3 spells CASSLANRGLLLAGAYNEQFF. The CDR3 DNA is TGTGCCAGCAGCTTAGCGAACAGGGGACTTTTACTAGCGGGGGCCTACAATGAGCAGTTCTTC.

In its sample, this clonotype was seen many times. J is TRBJ2-1 and V is TRBV7-2, with TRBD2 matching over 8 bases. There are 16 residues in the CDR3. V shed 1 base and J 6 bases; nucleotides not matched to a gene: 8. CDR1 and CDR2 from the germline V gene are SGHTA and FQGNSA. Here the CDR3 reads CASSLVRGGHRNEQFF. The CDR3 coding sequence is TGTGCCAGCAGCTTAGTTCGGGGGGGCCATCGCAATGAGCAGTTCTTC.

V gene TRBV7-2 combines with J gene TRBJ2-3; D is ambiguous. The DNA matches TRBJ2-7 better at its end, which makes the J call doubtful. Germline V gene lookup returns CDR1 SGHTA and CDR2 FQGNSA. The CDR3 covers 11 residues. The CDR3 loop is CASSLQNEQYF. The CDR3 DNA follows: TGTGCCAGCAGCTTACAAAACGAGCAGTACTTC.

In this sample, this clonotype turned up a few times. The chain couples TRBV7-9 to TRBJ2-7; 7 nucleotides agree with TRBD2. The CDR3 length is 15 residues. Per the germline V gene, CDR1 is SEHNR and CDR2 is FQNEAQ (reference sequence). V gave up 1 base and J gave up 0 bases; unmatched junction bases: 3. The DNA of the CDR3 is TGTGCCAGCAGCTTAGGGGGGGGGTTCTCCTACGAGCAGTACTTC. It codes for CASSLGGGFSYEQYF. The full variable domain, its missing parts supplied by reference TRBV7-9 and TRBJ2-7, is DTGVSQNPRHKITKRGQNVTFRCDPISEHNRLYWYRQTLGQGPEFLTYFQNEAQLEKSRLLSDRFSAERPKGSFSTLEIQRTEQGDSAMYLCASSLGGGFSYEQYFGPGTRLTVT.

This clonotype was observed many times. The chain recombines TRBV6-1 with TRBJ2-7; D is unresolved. The germline CDR1 and CDR2 sequences are MNHNS and SASEGT. The V and J ends lost 6 bases and 6 bases respectively, with 9 bases between them. This CDR3 is 11 amino acids long. DNA of the CDR3: TGTGCCAGCAGCCAAATCCTCGAGCAGTACTTC. Translation: CASSQILEQYF.

The V and J genes are TRBV7-8 and TRBJ2-3; 10 bases are shared with TRBD2. The CDR3 has 14 residues. Germline assignment: CDR1 SGHVS and CDR2 FQNEAQ. After removal of 5 bases from V and 7 bases from J, the junction contained 6 bases not matched to a gene. The CDR3 region has the DNA TGTGCCAGCAGCCCCGGGACTAGCGTTTATACGCAGTATTTT. Its translation: CASSPGTSVYTQYF.